The clone carrying this T cell receptor beta chain was seen ten or more times. What it recognizes is unknown. Amplification of TCR beta CDR3 regions was performed using RNA transcripts as template. The HTBI primer set was used in a first-round RT-PCR of the TCR CDR3. MiXCR, run by TCRdb on the multiplex PCR reads, gives a single entry per CDR3 protein. The sample holds about 270,000 distinct CDR3 sequences; approximately 23% are singletons and the top ten take over 55%. The sample comes from a study of T cells in Graves' hyperthyroidism and ophthalmopathy. Study outcomes and limitations: Most expanded thyroid clonotypes above 0.001 recurred in blood.

For ophthalmopathy patients, the Clinical Activity Score was at least 3 and the NOSPECS grade at least 4; duration was under 3 months. Investigators excluded patients with uncontrolled infection, other autoimmune disease, pregnancy or lactation. Using 10 ml of fresh peripheral blood, PBMCs were prepared. What was sequenced was blood. The sequence was obtained from a man younger than 40 with Graves' ophthalmopathy.

CDR3 nucleotides: TGTGCCAGCAGCCCTAATGGGCTAGCGGGAGTCGAGCAGTACTTC. Protein: CASSPNGLAGVEQYF. The V and J genes are TRBV7-3 and TRBJ2-7; the match to TRBD2 covers 10 bases. The germline gives CDR1 SGHTA, CDR2 FQGTGA. This CDR3 has 15 amino acids. Trimming took 5 bases from V and 6 from J; bases not matched to a gene: 10.